This T cell receptor (beta chain) was identified in a study of T cell responses to AZD1222 COVID-19 vaccine. Deletions cut 5 bases from V and 7 bases from J, with 23 bases between. The CDR3 consists of 16 residues. Produced via immunoSEQ multiplex PCR; TCRdb's table is partial and in-frame only. Among 150,000 to 200,000 clones listed, 85% to 90% were seen once. Sequenced material: peripheral blood, taken 28 days after the second AZD1222 dose. V is TRBV23-1 and J is TRBJ1-2, with a weak D call TRBD1 (6 bases). TRBV23-1 is reported as an ORF; its role is uncertain. The clonotype was recovered from an adult who received the AZD1222 COVID-19 vaccine. The CDR3 region has the DNA TGCGCCAGCAGTGCCCCCCTCAGGGGCGGGGGGGGTGGCTACACCTTC. Translation gives CASSAPLRGGGGGYTF.